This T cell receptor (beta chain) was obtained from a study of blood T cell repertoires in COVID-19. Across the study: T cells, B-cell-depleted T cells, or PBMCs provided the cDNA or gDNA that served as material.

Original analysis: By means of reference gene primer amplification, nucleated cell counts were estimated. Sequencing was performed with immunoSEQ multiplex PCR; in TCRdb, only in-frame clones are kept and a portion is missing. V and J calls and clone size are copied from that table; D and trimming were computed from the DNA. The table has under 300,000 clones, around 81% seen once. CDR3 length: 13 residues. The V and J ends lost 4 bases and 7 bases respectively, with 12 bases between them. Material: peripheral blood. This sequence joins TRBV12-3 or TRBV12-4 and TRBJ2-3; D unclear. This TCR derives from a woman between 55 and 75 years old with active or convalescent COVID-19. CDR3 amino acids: CASSSLVPNTQYF. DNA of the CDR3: TGTGCCAGCAGTTCCTTAGTTCCTAATACGCAGTATTTT.